This TCR beta chain was identified during a study of cytomegalovirus exposure and HLA in healthy donors. Study results and limitations: A previous analysis found most TCR beta V segments productive roughly 90% or roughly 30% of the time. An analysis was carried out at a later point. It showed that HLA-associated TCR beta chains were more clonally expanded than equally common non-associated chains.

The length of the CDR3 is 17 residues. Germline CDR1 MGHRA, CDR2 YSYEKL. The V gene end was trimmed by 4 bases and the J gene end by 1 base; junction bases not matched to a gene: 12. PCR amplification relied on 60 Vbeta primers (plus 13 Jbeta primers). TCRdb's copy holds only in-frame clones and misses some; the assay was immunoSEQ multiplex PCR. This table holds approximately 160,000 clones, approximately 84% found once. On this clone: Its antigen is unknown.

Sequencing was done on a sample of PBMCs. This TCR was sampled from a man over 45 in good health and CMV-seropositive. The chain combines TRBV4-1 with TRBJ2-7; 8 nucleotides align to TRBD1. CDR3 sequence reads: CASSPIAGQEFSYEQYF. CDR3 bases: TGCGCCAGCAGCCCCATCGCGGGACAGGAGTTTTCCTACGAGCAGTACTTC.